This paragraph covers one T cell receptor (beta chain) sequence. This record belongs to a study of technical replicates of blood from several donors. Produced via immunoSEQ multiplex PCR; TCRdb's table is partial and in-frame only. The repertoire holds about 83,000 clones, with approximately 94% as singletons. Between the trimmed V and J ends, which lost 2 bases and 9 bases, there was a span of 20 bases. From germline, CDR1 is MGHRA and CDR2 YSYEKL. CDR3 size: 17 residues. This clonotype originated in a human donor in good health. Specimen: T cells isolated from PBMCs. V is TRBV4-1 and J is TRBJ2-6; maybe TRBD1 (5 bases). In DNA form, the CDR3 reads TGCGCCAGCAGCCAACTAGTGACAGTCAAGCCTTACAACGTCCTGACTTTC. Protein sequence: CASSQLVTVKPYNVLTF.